The 30 T cell receptor beta chains listed next were all sequenced from one sample in a study of shared clonotypes between healthy human individuals. The method was immunoSEQ multiplex PCR; TCRdb's version includes in-frame clones alone and lacks a portion of them. The sample has fewer than 1.4 million clones; approximately 78% are singletons. The material sequenced was memory CD4+ T cells from PBMCs. Subset given: CD45RA-negative fraction. These receptors originate from a man younger than 30 in good health. Some clones in this sample may be carry-over from other donors' samples.

The gene calls are TRBV5-1 and TRBJ1-2, with D possibly being TRBD1 (6 bases). The CDR3 covers 13 residues. Germline V gives CDR1 SGHRS, CDR2 YFSETQ. V was trimmed by 2 bases and J by 8 bases, leaving 13 bases between them. The CDR3 reads CASSLQGGEGYTF. CDR3 bases: TGCGCCAGCAGCTTACAGGGTGGGGAAGGCTACACCTTC. Together with reference TRBV5-1 and TRBJ1-2, the CDR3 gives the full variable domain: KAGVTQTPRYLIKTRGQQVTLSCSPISGHRSVSWYQQTPGQGLQFLFEYFSETQRNKGNFPGRFSGRQFSNSRSEMNVSTLELGDSALYLCASSLQGGEGYTFGSGTRLTVV.

This clone was found many times. This specimen includes other DNA sequences encoding the same CDR3. The gene calls are TRBV9 and TRBJ2-2, with D hard to call. V shed 2 bases and J shed 6 bases, with 5 bases lying between them. Germline CDR1 is SGDLS and CDR2 is YYNGEE. The CDR3 extends over 12 amino acids. The CDR3 region is CASSVLAGELFF. The DNA of the CDR3 is TGTGCCAGCAGCGTGTTGGCCGGGGAGCTGTTTTTT. Full variable domain (missing parts from reference TRBV9 and TRBJ2-2): DSGVTQTPKHLITATGQRVTLRCSPRSGDLSVYWYQQSLDQGLQFLIQYYNGEERAKGNILERFSAQQFPDLHSELNLSSLELGDSALYFCASSVLAGELFFGEGSRLTVL.

The gene calls are TRBV5-1 and TRBJ2-5; 8 bases align to TRBD2. Germline trimming cut 4 bases from V and 1 base from J; bases unmatched to any gene: 3. From germline, CDR1 is SGHRS and CDR2 YFSETQ. This CDR3 spans 14 amino acids. CDR3: CASSPGTSQETQYF. The DNA for the CDR3 is TGCGCCAGCAGCCCCGGGACTAGCCAAGAGACCCAGTACTTC.

The rearrangement links TRBV7-9 to TRBJ2-5; 15 nucleotides align to TRBD2. From germline, CDR1 is SEHNR and CDR2 FQNEAQ (reference sequence). The V gene end was trimmed by 1 base and the J gene end by 5 bases; junction bases not matched to a gene: 5. This CDR3 region has 17 residues. CDR3 coding DNA: TGTGCCAGCAGCTTAGGGACTAGCGGGAGGGCCCTGGAGACCCAGTACTTC. Amino acid sequence: CASSLGTSGRALETQYF.

Note on this clone: The sample contains more than one DNA sequence encoding this CDR3. CDR3 region: CASSGGTRITGELFF. DNA for the CDR3: TGTGCCAGCAGTGGAGGGACTAGAATCACCGGGGAGCTGTTTTTT. The genes are TRBV27 and TRBJ2-2; 8 bases match TRBD2. The junction had 6 bases not matched to a gene; V was cut back by 5 bases and J by 4 bases. CDR1 and CDR2 from the germline V gene are MNHEY and SMNVEV (reference sequence). The CDR3 runs 15 residues.

This clone was counted between two and nine times. The chain carries TRBV5-1 and TRBJ1-5, with TRBD1 matching 9 bases. The V and J ends lost 4 bases and 5 bases, in that order; junction bases with no gene match: 4. Germline V gene lookup returns CDR1 SGHRS and CDR2 YFSETQ. This CDR3 has 14 residues. The CDR3 bases are TGCGCCAGCAGCACTACAGGGGGCGATCAGCCCCAGCATTTT. Translating gives CASSTTGGDQPQHF. Using reference TRBV5-1 and TRBJ1-5 for the parts outside the CDR3, the full variable domain is KAGVTQTPRYLIKTRGQQVTLSCSPISGHRSVSWYQQTPGQGLQFLFEYFSETQRNKGNFPGRFSGRQFSNSRSEMNVSTLELGDSALYLCASSTTGGDQPQHFGDGTRLSIL.

This chain connects TRBV28 to TRBJ2-5; D may be TRBD1 or TRBD2 (5 bases each). CDR3 length: 14 amino acids. Germline assignment: CDR1 MDHEN and CDR2 SYDVKM. V was pared by 6 bases and J by 1 base, with 12 bases between. The DNA of the CDR3 is TGTGCCAGCAGCCTTCTGGGGGTCCAAGAGACCCAGTACTTC. It specifies CASSLLGVQETQYF. The complete variable domain, with remaining parts taken from reference TRBV28 and TRBJ2-5, reads DVKVTQSSRYLVKRTGEKVFLECVQDMDHENMFWYRQDPGLGLRLIYFSYDVKMKEKGDIPEGYSVSREKKERFSLILESASTNQTSMYLCASSLLGVQETQYFGPGTRLLVL.

The chain recombines TRBV5-1 with TRBJ2-5; 8 bases agree with TRBD1. Looked up from germline, CDR1 is SGHRS and CDR2 is YFSETQ. The CDR3 runs to 15 residues. V dropped 2 bases and J dropped 1; count of bases not matched to a gene: 4. The CDR3 here is CASSFLGTGQETQYF. CDR3 sequence (DNA): TGCGCCAGCAGCTTCCTCGGGACAGGCCAAGAGACCCAGTACTTC. Drawing the rest from reference TRBV5-1 and TRBJ2-5, the complete variable domain is KAGVTQTPRYLIKTRGQQVTLSCSPISGHRSVSWYQQTPGQGLQFLFEYFSETQRNKGNFPGRFSGRQFSNSRSEMNVSTLELGDSALYLCASSFLGTGQETQYFGPGTRLLVL.

The chain is built from TRBV2 and TRBJ1-1; no definite D call. The CDR3 covers 15 residues. The V end was cut by 0 bases, the J end by 1 base, with 9 bases between. Germline V gene sequence: CDR1 SNHLY, CDR2 FYNNEI. CDR3 loop: CASSEARGWNTEAFF. CDR3 DNA: TGTGCCAGCAGTGAAGCCCGGGGATGGAACACTGAAGCTTTCTTT.

The table lists this clone with a few counts. This chain links TRBV5-4 with TRBJ2-1, with D hard to call. The V gene's germline CDR1 is SGHNT and CDR2 YYREEE (reference sequence). Between the trimmed V and J ends, which lost 3 bases and 2 bases, there was a span of 12 bases. This CDR3 spans 15 amino acids. The CDR3 here is CASSWSQGAYNEQFF. The CDR3 nucleotides are TGTGCCAGCAGCTGGTCCCAAGGCGCCTACAATGAGCAGTTCTTC.

The gene calls are TRBV2 and TRBJ2-2, with D perhaps given as TRBD1 or TRBD2 (7 bases each). Germline V gives CDR1 SNHLY, CDR2 FYNNEI. The ends were cut back, 3 bases at V and 2 bases at J, with 16 bases in the middle. CDR3 length: 17 amino acids. CDR3 amino acids: CASSEWEGAANTGELFF. The CDR3 nucleotides read TGTGCCAGCAGTGAGTGGGAGGGGGCCGCTAACACCGGGGAGCTGTTTTTT.

The genes are TRBV18 and TRBJ2-7; TRBD1 agrees at 8 bases. The CDR3 has 15 amino acids. With 3 bases clipped from V and 2 bases from J, the junction kept 6 bases outside the gene matches. Germline-derived CDR1 and CDR2 are KGHSH and LQKENI. This chain's CDR3 is CASSPEAGGAYEQYF. The CDR3 DNA follows: TGTGCCAGCTCACCGGAGGCAGGGGGCGCCTACGAGCAGTACTTC.

There are a few counts of this clone. The V gene is TRBV11-2, the J gene TRBJ1-1; D may be TRBD1 (6 bases). Trimming shortened V by 5 bases and J by 10 bases, and 14 bases separated the two germline ends. CDR3 length: 12 amino acids. CDR1 SGHAT and CDR2 FQNNGV come from the germline V gene. The CDR3 is CASSPGARGAFF. CDR3 coding DNA: TGTGCCAGCAGCCCGGGGGCCCGAGGAGCTTTCTTT.

About this clone itself: The sample carries other DNA sequences with the same CDR3. The CDR3 region is CASSLGGQGTYNEQFF. CDR3 sequence (DNA): TGTGCCAGCAGCTTGGGAGGACAGGGGACCTACAATGAGCAGTTCTTC. The chain combines TRBV5-4 with TRBJ2-1; 9 bases align to TRBD1. J lost 2 bases, V lost 0 bases, and 3 bases had no gene match. Germline V gives CDR1 SGHNT, CDR2 YYREEE (reference sequence). This CDR3 region has 16 residues.

CDR3: CASSLDRRMGETQYF. Written as DNA, the CDR3 is TGTGCCAGCAGTCTGGACAGAAGGATGGGCGAGACCCAGTACTTC. The chain recombines TRBV28 with TRBJ2-5; tentatively, D is TRBD1 (6 bases). V was pared by 5 bases and J by 5 bases, with 18 bases between. Germline lookup yields CDR1 MDHEN and CDR2 SYDVKM. The CDR3 length is 15 residues.

This clone was seen just once. V gene TRBV20-1 combines with J gene TRBJ2-7, with D unclear. The CDR3 has 11 amino acids. The germline CDR1 and CDR2 sequences are DFQATT and SNEGSKA (reference sequence). CDR3 protein: CSVGFGFEQYF. Written as DNA, the CDR3 is TGCAGCGTCGGGTTCGGGTTCGAGCAGTACTTC.

The chain recombines TRBV25-1 with TRBJ2-7; no clear D. Germline V lookup: CDR1 MGHDK, CDR2 SYGVNS. Between the trimmed V and J ends, which lost 1 base and 0 bases, there was a span of 10 bases. The CDR3 sequence is 15 residues long. For the CDR3, the DNA is TGTGCCAGCAGTGAATCCCAGAAAAGCTCCTACGAGCAGTACTTC. It translates to CASSESQKSSYEQYF.

The chain joins TRBV5-6 to TRBJ2-3, with TRBD2 matching 9 bases. The germline V gene encodes CDR1 SGHDT and CDR2 YYEEEE. The V and J ends lost 4 bases and 3 bases, in that order; junction bases with no gene match: 9. The CDR3 is made up of 16 amino acids. CDR3 sequence reads: CASSPIAGVGTDTQYF. The CDR3 DNA reads as TGTGCCAGCAGCCCAATAGCGGGAGTGGGGACAGATACGCAGTATTTT.

The chain joins TRBV30 to TRBJ1-2; D is possibly TRBD1 (5 bases). Germline V gene sequence: CDR1 GTSNPN, CDR2 SVGIG (reference sequence). The CDR3 loop spans 9 amino acids. The CDR3, as DNA: TGTGCAGGGGACTATGGCTACACCTTC. It translates to CAGDYGYTF. The whole variable domain, remainder taken from reference TRBV30 and TRBJ1-2, is SQTIHQWPATLVQPVGSPLSLECTVEGTSNPNLYWYRQAAGRGLQLLFYSVGIGQISSEVPQNLSASRPQDRQFILSSKKLLLSDSGFYLCAGDYGYTFGSGTRLTVV.

The gene calls are TRBV18 and TRBJ1-5; D possibly corresponds to TRBD1 (5 bases). The CDR3 consists of 14 residues. CDR1 and CDR2 from the germline V gene are KGHSH and LQKENI. Trimming pared 4 bases from V and 7 bases from J, leaving 14 bases between. The CDR3 protein is CASSQGEGTQPQHF. CDR3 sequence (DNA): TGTGCCAGCTCACAGGGAGAGGGGACGCAGCCCCAGCATTTT.

The gene calls are TRBV6-1 and TRBJ1-2; 10 nucleotides line up with TRBD1. The V segment lost 4 bases and the J segment 3 bases; nucleotides outside the gene matches: 2. Looked up from germline, CDR1 is MNHNS and CDR2 is SASEGT. The CDR3 covers 14 residues. In nucleotides, the CDR3 is TGTGCCAGCAGTGGGGGACAGGGGTACTATGGCTACACCTTC. Protein sequence: CASSGGQGYYGYTF.

The rearrangement joins TRBV14 to TRBJ1-1; the D gene is possibly TRBD1 (5 bases). The ends were cut back, 4 bases at V and 5 bases at J, with 20 bases in the middle. The CDR3 consists of 16 residues. CDR1 SGHDN and CDR2 FVKESK come from the germline V gene. The CDR3, as DNA: TGTGCCAGCAGCCTTCATTTGAGGGACTCGGGGACTGAAGCTTTCTTT. Translating it yields CASSLHLRDSGTEAFF.

This clone was found a few times. V and J are TRBV4-3 and TRBJ2-2; D gene unclear. V lost 6 bases and J lost 4, with 12 bases in between. Per the germline V gene, CDR1 is LGHNA and CDR2 is YSLEER. The length of the CDR3 is 14 residues. The CDR3 bases are TGCGCCAGCAGGGCCCTGAGGTCCACCGGGGAGCTGTTTTTT. Translating it yields CASRALRSTGELFF.

The rearrangement links TRBV25-1 to TRBJ1-1; 7 bases map to TRBD1. Germline CDR1 and CDR2: MGHDK and SYGVNS. The CDR3 runs to 15 residues. V dropped 2 bases and J dropped 3; count of bases not matched to a gene: 6. This CDR3 is CASSELTGMDTEAFF. CDR3 bases: TGTGCCAGCAGTGAACTGACAGGGATGGACACTGAAGCTTTCTTT.

In nucleotides, the CDR3 is TGCGCCAGCAGTCAGAGATTAAGCGACACCGGGGAGCTGTTTTTT. It codes for CASSQRLSDTGELFF. V and J are TRBV5-1 and TRBJ2-2; D remains ambiguous. V gave up 5 bases and J gave up 3 bases, with 14 bases separating them. Germline CDR1 is SGHRS and CDR2 is YFSETQ. The length of the CDR3 is 15 residues.

The chain couples TRBV5-6 to TRBJ2-2, with D possibly matching TRBD2 (5 bases). The CDR3 length is 14 residues. The V and J ends lost 1 base and 6 bases respectively, with 10 bases between them. Germline V gene lookup returns CDR1 SGHDT and CDR2 YYEEEE. CDR3 amino acids: CASSLTRLPGELFF. CDR3 in DNA: TGTGCCAGCAGCTTGACTAGGCTCCCCGGGGAGCTGTTTTTT. The variable domain in full, with the rest retrieved from reference TRBV5-6 and TRBJ2-2, is DAGVTQSPTHLIKTRGQQVTLRCSPKSGHDTVSWYQQALGQGPQFIFQYYEEEERQRGNFPDRFSGHQFPNYSSELNVNALLLGDSALYLCASSLTRLPGELFFGEGSRLTVL.

CDR3 sequence (DNA): TGTGCCTGGAGCCCACATAGCAATCAGCCCCAGCATTTT. The encoded protein is CAWSPHSNQPQHF. The V call is TRBV30, the J call TRBJ1-5; no definite D call. The CDR3 totals 13 residues. V was trimmed by 3 bases and J by 0 bases, leaving 6 bases between them. Germline V CDR1 and CDR2: GTSNPN, SVGIG (reference sequence).

This clone has more than one count but fewer than ten. The same CDR3 can be traced to other DNA sequences in this sample. CDR3 region: CASSTGTSGRTDTQYF. The CDR3 region has the DNA TGTGCCAGCAGCACCGGGACTAGCGGCCGCACAGATACGCAGTATTTT. The V gene is TRBV5-4, the J gene TRBJ2-3; 11 bases map to TRBD2. Germline loops: CDR1 SGHNT, CDR2 YYREEE (reference sequence). The CDR3 runs to 16 residues. The junction had 5 bases not matched to a gene; V was cut back by 4 bases and J by 1 base.

As for this clone: It may be a read error: a sequence one base away is much more abundant. Other DNA sequences of this sample code for an identical CDR3. The chain employs TRBV28 and TRBJ1-1; D gene uncertain. The CDR3 has 11 amino acids. CDR1 MDHEN and CDR2 SYDVKM come from the germline V gene. V lost 3 bases to trimming and J lost 2 bases, with 1 base between them. CDR3 residues: CASSFNTEAFF. In nucleotides, the CDR3 is TGTGCCAGCAGTTTTAACACTGAAGCTTTCTTT.

The V and J genes are TRBV7-3 and TRBJ2-6; a weak D match, TRBD1 (5 bases). This CDR3 is 15 amino acids long. Germline CDR1 reads SGHTA; CDR2 reads FQGTGA. Trimming stripped 5 bases from V and 1 base from J, with 9 bases between. The CDR3 sequence is CASSPRVSGANVLTF. The DNA for the CDR3 is TGTGCCAGCAGCCCCAGGGTATCTGGGGCCAACGTCCTGACTTTC.